This TCR beta chain originates from a study of T-cell reconstitution after alpha-beta-depleted transplantation in children. With 0 bases removed from V and 3 bases from J, the gap between germline ends came to 9 bases. Germline CDR1 reads MNHEY; CDR2 reads SVGEGT. The length of the CDR3 is 14 residues. This sample's TCRbeta library carried unique molecular identifier barcodes. In TCRdb, the PCR reads were re-called with MiXCR into one record per CDR3 protein. The sample holds about 480,000 distinct CDR3 sequences, under 15% seen once. The input for sequencing was PBMCs from the stem cell graft donor, taken from the stem cell graft. J is TRBJ2-7 and V is TRBV6-2 or TRBV6-3, with no clear D. This sequence originates from a human donor who donated a stem cell graft to a child with combined immunodeficiency. The CDR3 sequence: CASSYSGQIYEQYF. CDR3 nucleotides: TGTGCCAGCAGTTACTCAGGTCAGATCTACGAGCAGTACTTC.